These 24 T cell receptor beta chains share one sample of origin, sequenced in a study of beta chain features in type 1 diabetes. The study reverse transcribed the entire isolated RNA, so it sequenced expressed TCRB transcripts. Sequencing used immunoSEQ multiplex PCR; TCRdb keeps in-frame clones, though not all of them. The sample holds under 350,000 clones, around 7.8% seen once. Sequences were obtained from central memory CD4+ T cells from blood. These TCRs come from a woman between 18 and 29 years old in good health.

This clone was found many times. At the DNA level, this CDR3 is encoded by other sequences in the same sample as well. V usage is TRBV11-2 and J usage is TRBJ2-4, with 12 nucleotides matching TRBD2. With 5 bases clipped from V and 7 bases from J, the junction kept 3 bases outside the gene matches. The germline V gene encodes CDR1 SGHAT and CDR2 FQNNGV. The CDR3 runs 14 residues. The DNA for the CDR3 is TGTGCCAGCAGCCCAGGGACTAGCGGGAACATTCAGTACTTC. Translating it yields CASSPGTSGNIQYF. Supplemented by reference TRBV11-2 and TRBJ2-4, the full variable domain reads EAGVAQSPRYKIIEKRQSVAFWCNPISGHATLYWYQQILGQGPKLLIQFQNNGVVDDSQLPKDRFSAERLKGVDSTLKIQPAKLEDSAVYLCASSPGTSGNIQYFGAGTRLSVL.

V is TRBV7-2 and J is TRBJ1-6; D is possibly TRBD1 (5 bases). The CDR3 is 15 residues long. In germline, CDR1 is SGHTA, CDR2 FQGNSA. V shed 1 base and J shed 3 bases, with 7 bases lying between them. CDR3 nucleotides: TGTGCCAGCAGCTTAGGTGGGGGCTATAATTCACCCCTCCACTTT. Amino acids: CASSLGGGYNSPLHF.

This clone was counted only a few times. This chain joins TRBV10-3 and TRBJ1-6; 8 positions agree with TRBD1. V gave up 2 bases and J gave up 9 bases; unmatched junction bases: 3. The CDR3 loop spans 14 amino acids. Germline CDR1 is ENHRY and CDR2 is SYGVKD. CDR3 residues: CAISEEQGGSPLHF. The CDR3 coding sequence is TGTGCCATCAGTGAGGAACAGGGGGGTTCACCCCTCCACTTT.

This clone turned up a few times. The rearrangement uses TRBV30 and TRBJ2-1, with D perhaps matching TRBD2 (7 bases). Germline assignment: CDR1 GTSNPN and CDR2 SVGIG (reference sequence). The CDR3 loop spans 16 amino acids. V lost 2 bases and J lost 1, with 15 bases in between. Here the CDR3 DNA reads TGTGCCTGGAGTTTTCGGCGGGGGACATCCTACAATGAGCAGTTCTTC. This encodes CAWSFRRGTSYNEQFF.

This clone has more than one count but fewer than ten. V gene TRBV15 combines with J gene TRBJ1-1, with unresolved D. CDR1 is LNHNV, CDR2 YYDKDF, per germline (reference sequence). CDR3 length: 14 residues. The V end was cut by 3 bases, the J end by 2 bases, with 10 bases between. CDR3 in amino acids: CATSRQTSNTEAFF. Written as DNA, the CDR3 is TGTGCCACCAGCAGGCAAACAAGTAACACTGAAGCTTTCTTT.

This clone was detected only a few times. The genes are TRBV12-5 and TRBJ1-1; possibly TRBD1 for D (6 bases). Germline CDR1 reads LGHNT; CDR2 reads FRNRAP. CDR3 length: 12 residues. V lost 1 base to trimming and J lost 8 bases, with 8 bases between them. The CDR3 DNA reads TGTGCTAGTGGTTTGGAGACAGGAGAAGCTTTCTTT. Residues: CASGLETGEAFF.

Remarks on this clone: A read error may produce the germline difference seen at one junction end. The V gene is TRBV2, the J gene TRBJ2-5; D perhaps matches TRBD2 (6 bases). From germline, CDR1 is SNHLY and CDR2 FYNNEI. This CDR3 has 13 residues. Here the CDR3 DNA reads TGTGCCAGGAGTGAGGGACTCAGGGAGACCCAGTACTTC. This sequence encodes CARSEGLRETQYF.

The J gene is TRBJ2-2, the V gene TRBV19, with D maybe TRBD2 (6 bases). Germline loops: CDR1 LNHDA, CDR2 SQIVND (reference sequence). The V end was cut by 3 bases, the J end by 4 bases, with 9 bases between. CDR3 length equals 14 residues. DNA for the CDR3: TGTGCCAGTAGTATTGGAGCGGGCACCGGGGAGCTGTTTTTT. Its protein is CASSIGAGTGELFF.

V is TRBV27 and J is TRBJ2-6; 7 bases agree with TRBD2. The CDR3 totals 17 residues. CDR1 is MNHEY, CDR2 SMNVEV, per germline (reference sequence). J lost 1 base, V lost 5 bases, and 8 bases had no gene match. The CDR3, as DNA: TGTGCCAGCAGTCCAAGGGCGCGGGAGTCTGGGGCCAACGTCCTGACTTTC. Translated, it gives CASSPRARESGANVLTF.

This clone showed up many times. The rearrangement uses TRBV15 and TRBJ2-1; D remains ambiguous. The germline gives CDR1 LNHNV, CDR2 YYDKDF (reference sequence). Trimming left V 3 bases short and J 1 base short, with 10 bases between. The CDR3 sequence is 15 residues long. The CDR3 loop reads CATSSRPVSYNEQFF. DNA for the CDR3: TGTGCCACCAGCAGTCGGCCGGTATCCTACAATGAGCAGTTCTTC.

This clone has more than one count but fewer than ten. The V gene is TRBV7-9, the J gene TRBJ2-2; TRBD1 agrees at 8 bases. Germline CDR1 SEHNR, CDR2 FQNEAQ (reference sequence). This CDR3 comprises 15 residues. The V and J ends lost 4 bases and 6 bases, in that order; junction bases with no gene match: 7. The CDR3 DNA follows: TGTGCCAGCAGCTGGACAGGGTTGGGAGCCGGGGAGCTGTTTTTT. This codes for CASSWTGLGAGELFF.

This clone showed up just a few times. The sample holds other DNA sequences that translate to the same CDR3. The chain combines TRBV9 with TRBJ2-1; D ambiguous. The CDR3 loop spans 13 amino acids. The V gene's germline CDR1 is SGDLS and CDR2 YYNGEE. V lost 1 base and J 3 bases, leaving 5 bases between the germline ends. The CDR3 spells CASSVRDYNEQFF. CDR3 coding DNA: TGTGCCAGCAGCGTAAGAGACTACAATGAGCAGTTCTTC.

This clone has a handful of counts. The chain couples TRBV18 to TRBJ2-2; 7 nucleotides match TRBD1. Trimming cost V 7 bases and J 7 bases; bases outside gene matches: 9. The CDR3 is 14 amino acids. Germline V gene lookup returns CDR1 KGHSH and CDR2 LQKENI. The DNA for the CDR3 is TGTGCCAGCTTACAGGACAGGCAGGACGGGGAGCTGTTTTTT. Amino acids: CASLQDRQDGELFF.

In its sample, this clone was seen a few times. The chain joins TRBV5-1 to TRBJ2-1; TRBD2 agrees at 8 bases. The CDR3 sequence is 17 residues long. The germline CDR1 and CDR2 sequences are SGHRS and YFSETQ. The V gene end was trimmed by 1 base and the J gene end by 4 bases; junction bases not matched to a gene: 10. The CDR3 nucleotides are TGCGCCAGCAGCTTGAATTTTCCGGGAGGGAGATACAATGAGCAGTTCTTC. Translating it yields CASSLNFPGGRYNEQFF.

This clone occurred a few times. This chain uses TRBV7-9 with TRBJ2-1; D remains unclear. Deletions cut 1 base from V and 2 bases from J, with 6 bases between. This CDR3 comprises 14 residues. Germline V gene data show CDR1 as SEHNR and CDR2 as FQNEAQ (reference sequence). CDR3 residues: CASSLELAYNEQFF. In DNA form, the CDR3 reads TGTGCCAGCAGCTTAGAGCTAGCCTACAATGAGCAGTTCTTC.

The chain combines TRBV19 with TRBJ2-7; D may match TRBD1 or TRBD2 (5 bases each). Germline-derived CDR1 and CDR2 are LNHDA and SQIVND (reference sequence). V lost 5 bases, J lost 0 bases, and 14 bases lay in between. The CDR3 loop spans 15 amino acids. The DNA for the CDR3 is TGTGCCAGTAGTGGCCGGGACGGAGGCTCCTACGAGCAGTACTTC. Translation: CASSGRDGGSYEQYF. Supplemented by reference TRBV19 and TRBJ2-7, the full variable domain reads DGGITQSPKYLFRKEGQNVTLSCEQNLNHDAMYWYRQDPGQGLRLIYYSQIVNDFQKGDIAEGYSVSREKKESFPLTVTSAQKNPTAFYLCASSGRDGGSYEQYFGPGTRLTVT.

As regards this clone: Other DNA variants within this sample encode the same CDR3. This chain connects TRBV5-4 to TRBJ1-1; no clear D. The CDR3 spans 13 residues. Germline-derived CDR1 and CDR2 are SGHNT and YYREEE (reference sequence). V was trimmed by 0 bases and J by 4 bases, leaving 7 bases between them. This CDR3 is CASSLDLGTEAFF. In nucleotides, the CDR3 is TGTGCCAGCAGCTTGGACCTAGGCACTGAAGCTTTCTTT.

This clone was counted only a few times. This sequence joins TRBV7-2 and TRBJ2-1; maybe TRBD1 (6 bases). The germline gives CDR1 SGHTA, CDR2 FQGNSA. CDR3 length equals 15 residues. V dropped 1 base and J dropped 12 bases, with 19 bases sitting between them. CDR3 coding DNA: TGTGCCAGCAGCTTAGTCGGCGCCCAGGGGATTGGGCAGTTCTTC. Protein: CASSLVGAQGIGQFF.

The genes are TRBV6-6 and TRBJ1-2; 8 bases agree with TRBD1. Germline assignment: CDR1 MNHNY and CDR2 SVGAGI (reference sequence). After removal of 4 bases from V and 4 bases from J, the junction contained 5 bases not matched to a gene. CDR3 size: 14 residues. The DNA of the CDR3 is TGTGCCAGCAGTTTCGGGACAGGCTTCTATGGCTACACCTTC. This sequence encodes CASSFGTGFYGYTF.

This clone was seen more than once but under ten times. The rearrangement links TRBV7-2 to TRBJ1-3; no clear D. CDR3 length: 13 residues. The germline V and J ends were trimmed by 5 bases and 1 base, with 6 bases remaining between them. Germline V lookup: CDR1 SGHTA, CDR2 FQGNSA. CDR3 sequence reads: CASSSSSGNTIYF. CDR3 nucleotide sequence: TGTGCCAGCAGCAGCAGTTCTGGAAACACCATATATTTT.

The chain carries TRBV11-3 and TRBJ2-1, with 11 positions matching TRBD2. V trimming: 5 bases; J trimming: 3 bases; junction bases outside the gene matches: 9. Germline V CDR1 and CDR2: SGHNT, YENEEA. The CDR3 contains 17 residues. The CDR3, as DNA: TGTGCCAGCAGCCCGAGTAAAGGACTAGCGGGCTACAATGAGCAGTTCTTC. It yields the protein CASSPSKGLAGYNEQFF.

The V and J genes are TRBV6-5 and TRBJ1-1; D is uncertain. The ends were cut back, 0 bases at V and 8 bases at J, with 19 bases in the middle. Germline V lookup: CDR1 MNHEY, CDR2 SVGAGI. This CDR3 has 16 residues. DNA of the CDR3: TGTGCCAGCAGTTACTCCTCTGGAGCAGGTCCGGCGGAAGCTTTCTTT. This gives the protein CASSYSSGAGPAEAFF.

This clone was seen a handful of times. The chain carries TRBV7-2 and TRBJ2-7; weak D call: TRBD2 (6 bases). V was shortened by 4 bases and J by 3 bases, with 16 bases between the two germline ends. The CDR3 has 15 amino acids. CDR1 is SGHTA, CDR2 FQGNSA, per germline. The CDR3 nucleotides are TGTGCCAGCAGCTCAACCCGGGGGTTGAACTACGAGCAGTACTTC. Residues: CASSSTRGLNYEQYF.

There are many counts of this clone. The V and J genes are TRBV15 and TRBJ1-2; the D gene is possibly TRBD1 (5 bases). CDR3 length: 14 amino acids. Germline loops: CDR1 LNHNV, CDR2 YYDKDF (reference sequence). Trimming took off 0 bases at V and 4 bases at J, with 9 bases between the two ends. The DNA for the CDR3 is TGTGCCACCAGCAGAGAGGCCGGGGGCTATGGCTACACCTTC. It is translated as CATSREAGGYGYTF.